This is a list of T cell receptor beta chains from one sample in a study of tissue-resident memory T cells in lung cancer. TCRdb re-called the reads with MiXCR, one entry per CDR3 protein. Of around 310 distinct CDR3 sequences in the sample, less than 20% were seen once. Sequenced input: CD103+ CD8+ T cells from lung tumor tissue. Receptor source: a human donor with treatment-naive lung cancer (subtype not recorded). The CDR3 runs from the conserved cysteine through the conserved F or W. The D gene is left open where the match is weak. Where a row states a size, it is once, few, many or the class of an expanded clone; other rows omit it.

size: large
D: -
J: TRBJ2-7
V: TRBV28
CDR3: CASSPHRYEQYF
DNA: TGTGCCAGCAGTCCCCACCGCTACGAGCAGTACTTC

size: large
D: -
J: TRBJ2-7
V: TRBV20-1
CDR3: CSARKGLTYEQYF
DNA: TGCAGTGCTAGAAAGGGGCTTACCTACGAGCAGTACTTC

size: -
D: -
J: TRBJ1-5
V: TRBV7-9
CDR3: CASSATAAGNQPQHF
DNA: TGTGCCAGCAGCGCGACCGCTGCAGGTAATCAGCCCCAGCATTTT

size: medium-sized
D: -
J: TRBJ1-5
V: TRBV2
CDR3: CASRQGDSNQPQHF
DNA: TGTGCCAGCAGACAAGGGGATAGCAATCAGCCCCAGCATTTT

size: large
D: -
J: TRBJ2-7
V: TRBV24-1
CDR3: CATSPGTEGEQYF
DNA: TGTGCCACCAGCCCCGGGACGGAGGGCGAGCAGTACTTC

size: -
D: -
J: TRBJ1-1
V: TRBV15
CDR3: CATSSTDWGTEAFF
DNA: TGTGCCACCAGCAGCACAGACTGGGGGACTGAAGCTTTCTTT

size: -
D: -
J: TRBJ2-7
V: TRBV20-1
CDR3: CSARDPTRGGSSYEQYF
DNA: TGCAGTGCTAGAGATCCTACGCGGGGTGGGAGCTCCTACGAGCAGTACTTC

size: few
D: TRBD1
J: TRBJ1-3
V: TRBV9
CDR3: CASTAGQGARGNTIYF
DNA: TGTGCCAGCACAGCGGGACAGGGGGCTCGTGGAAACACCATATATTTT

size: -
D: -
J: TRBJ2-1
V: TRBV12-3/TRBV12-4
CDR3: CASSFNNEQFF
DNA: TGTGCCAGCAGTTTCAACAATGAGCAGTTCTTC

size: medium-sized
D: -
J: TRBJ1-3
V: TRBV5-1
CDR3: CASSLEGSNADTIYF
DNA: TGCGCCAGCAGCTTGGAGGGCTCCAACGCGGACACCATATATTTT

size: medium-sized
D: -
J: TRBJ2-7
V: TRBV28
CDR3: CASSFGGDGYEQYF
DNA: TGTGCCAGCAGTTTTGGAGGGGACGGCTACGAGCAGTACTTC

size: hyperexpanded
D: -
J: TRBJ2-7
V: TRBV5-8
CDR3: CASSLARGTDEQYF
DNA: TGTGCCAGCAGCTTGGCCAGGGGTACCGACGAGCAGTACTTC

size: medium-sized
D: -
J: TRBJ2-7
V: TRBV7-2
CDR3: CASRDLDRYEQYF
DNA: TGTGCCAGCAGGGACTTGGACCGCTACGAGCAGTACTTC

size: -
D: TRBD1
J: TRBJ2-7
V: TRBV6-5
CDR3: CASSPSGQDYEQYF
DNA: TGTGCCAGCAGTCCGTCGGGACAGGACTACGAGCAGTACTTC

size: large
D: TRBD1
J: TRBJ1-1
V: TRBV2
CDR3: CASSPDRMNTEAFF
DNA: TGTGCCAGCAGTCCGGACAGGATGAACACTGAAGCTTTCTTT

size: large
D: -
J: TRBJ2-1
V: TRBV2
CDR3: CASSEEGTNEQFF
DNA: TGTGCCAGCAGTGAAGAAGGTACGAATGAGCAGTTCTTC

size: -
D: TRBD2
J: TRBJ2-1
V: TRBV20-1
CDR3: CSAPLTGGLYNEQFF
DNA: TGCAGTGCACCCCTTACCGGGGGGTTGTACAATGAGCAGTTCTTC

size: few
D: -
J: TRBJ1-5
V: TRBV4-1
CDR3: CASSQDLGMHNQPQHF
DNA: TGCGCCAGCAGCCAAGATCTAGGGATGCACAATCAGCCCCAGCATTTT

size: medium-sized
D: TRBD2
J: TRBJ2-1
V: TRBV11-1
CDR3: CASSRTSGGPNEQFF
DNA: TGTGCCAGCAGCCGGACTAGCGGGGGCCCCAATGAGCAGTTCTTC

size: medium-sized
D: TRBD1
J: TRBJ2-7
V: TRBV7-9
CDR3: CASSLQGARATEQYF
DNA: TGTGCCAGCAGCTTACAGGGGGCGAGGGCGACCGAGCAGTACTTC

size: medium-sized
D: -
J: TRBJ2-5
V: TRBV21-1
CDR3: CASSKGELGTPPRETQYF
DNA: TGTGCCAGCAGCAAAGGGGAGTTGGGGACACCCCCCCGGGAGACCCAGTACTTC

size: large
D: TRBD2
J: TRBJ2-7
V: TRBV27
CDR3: CASSLSPGLADYEQYF
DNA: TGTGCCAGCAGTTTATCGCCTGGACTAGCGGACTACGAGCAGTACTTC

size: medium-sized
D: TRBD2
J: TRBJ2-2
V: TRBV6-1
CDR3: CASPRLAGGETGELFF
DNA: TGTGCCAGCCCCCGACTAGCGGGAGGGGAGACCGGGGAGCTGTTTTTT

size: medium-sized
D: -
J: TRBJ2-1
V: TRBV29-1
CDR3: CSVADNEQFF
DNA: TGCAGCGTTGCTGACAATGAGCAGTTCTTC

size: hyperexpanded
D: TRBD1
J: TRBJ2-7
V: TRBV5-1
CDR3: CASRLTGERTYEQYF
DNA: TGCGCCAGCAGACTGACAGGGGAAAGGACCTACGAGCAGTACTTC

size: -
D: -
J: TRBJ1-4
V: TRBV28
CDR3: CASSLLRGKLFF
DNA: TGTGCCAGCAGCTTACTACGAGGAAAACTGTTTTTT

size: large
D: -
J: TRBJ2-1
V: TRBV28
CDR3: CASSLSLAGDEQFF
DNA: TGTGCCAGCAGTTTAAGTCTAGCTGGGGATGAGCAGTTCTTC

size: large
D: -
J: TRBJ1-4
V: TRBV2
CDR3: CASSPPNRRLFF
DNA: TGTGCCAGCAGCCCACCCAACCGGAGACTGTTTTTT

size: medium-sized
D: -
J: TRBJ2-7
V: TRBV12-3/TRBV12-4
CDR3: CASRLEDSISSEQYF
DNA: TGTGCCAGCAGACTAGAGGACAGCATAAGCTCCGAGCAGTACTTC

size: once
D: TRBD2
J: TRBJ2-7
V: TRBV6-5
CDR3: CASSSGVAGEFYEQYF
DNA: TGTGCCAGCAGCTCCGGGGTAGCGGGAGAATTTTACGAGCAGTACTTC

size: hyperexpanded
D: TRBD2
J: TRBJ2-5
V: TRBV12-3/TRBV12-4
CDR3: CASSFPSREETQYF
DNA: TGTGCCAGCAGTTTTCCGTCGCGGGAGGAGACCCAGTACTTC

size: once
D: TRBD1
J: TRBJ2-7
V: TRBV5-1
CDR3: CASSLWDRAFYEQYF
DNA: TGCGCCAGCAGTTTATGGGACAGGGCTTTCTACGAGCAGTACTTC

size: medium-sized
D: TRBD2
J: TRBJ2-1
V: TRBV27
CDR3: CASSPLTLFLAGPYNEQFF
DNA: TGTGCCAGCAGTCCACTGACCCTCTTCCTAGCGGGGCCCTACAATGAGCAGTTCTTC

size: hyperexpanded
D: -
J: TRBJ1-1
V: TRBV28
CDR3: CASSLRLPGHTEAFF
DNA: TGTGCCAGCAGTTTAAGACTCCCCGGGCACACTGAAGCTTTCTTT

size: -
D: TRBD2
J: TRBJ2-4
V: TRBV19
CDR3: CASSIGAGAPFDIQYF
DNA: TGTGCCAGTAGTATCGGTGCGGGAGCCCCGTTTGACATTCAGTACTTC

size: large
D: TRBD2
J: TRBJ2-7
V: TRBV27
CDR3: CASSLGPGTSVYEQYF
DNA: TGTGCCAGCAGTTTGGGTCCGGGGACTAGCGTCTACGAGCAGTACTTC

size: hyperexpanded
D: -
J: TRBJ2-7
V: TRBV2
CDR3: CASSEEGYAYEQYF
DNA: TGTGCCAGCAGTGAAGAGGGATACGCCTACGAGCAGTACTTC

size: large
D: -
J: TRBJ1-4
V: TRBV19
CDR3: CASSHRDGNEKLFF
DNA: TGTGCCAGTAGTCACCGGGACGGTAATGAAAAACTGTTTTTT

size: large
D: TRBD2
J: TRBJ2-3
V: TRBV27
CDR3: CASSLSPGLADTDTQYF
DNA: TGTGCCAGCAGTTTATCCCCGGGACTAGCGGACACAGATACGCAGTATTTT

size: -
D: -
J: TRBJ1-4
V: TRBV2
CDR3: CASSYPATNEKLFF
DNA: TGTGCCAGCAGTTACCCGGCAACTAATGAAAAACTGTTTTTT

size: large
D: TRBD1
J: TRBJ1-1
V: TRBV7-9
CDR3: CASSPTDRGASTEAFF
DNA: TGTGCCAGCAGCCCGACGGACAGGGGCGCCAGCACTGAAGCTTTCTTT

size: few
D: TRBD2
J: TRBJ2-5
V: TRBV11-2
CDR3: CASSLWSLAAKEPQYF
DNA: TGTGCCAGCAGCTTATGGTCGCTAGCGGCCAAAGAGCCCCAGTACTTC

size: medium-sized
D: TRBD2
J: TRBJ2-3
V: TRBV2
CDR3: CASRSGGADTQYF
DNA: TGTGCCAGCCGGAGCGGGGGGGCGGATACGCAGTATTTT

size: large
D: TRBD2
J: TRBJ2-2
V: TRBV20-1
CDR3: CSADTSGRRAGELFF
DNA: TGCAGTGCTGATACTAGCGGGAGGAGGGCCGGGGAGCTGTTTTTT

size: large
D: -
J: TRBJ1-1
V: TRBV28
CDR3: CASSFEGRLTEAFF
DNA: TGTGCCAGCAGTTTTGAGGGGCGACTTACTGAAGCTTTCTTT

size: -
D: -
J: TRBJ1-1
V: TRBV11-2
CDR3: CASSSFSGLGYEQYFGHTEAFF
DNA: -

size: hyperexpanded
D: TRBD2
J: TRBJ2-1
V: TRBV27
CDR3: CASSRGLAGVNEQFF
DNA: TGTGCCAGCAGTAGGGGACTAGCGGGAGTCAATGAGCAGTTCTTC

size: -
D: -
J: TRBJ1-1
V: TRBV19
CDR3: CASSIGHDGMNTEAFF
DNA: TGTGCCAGTAGTATAGGACACGACGGCATGAACACTGAAGCTTTCTTT

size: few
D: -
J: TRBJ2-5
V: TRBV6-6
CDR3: CASSYGSKQETQYF
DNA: TGTGCCAGCAGTTACGGCAGCAAGCAAGAGACCCAGTACTTC

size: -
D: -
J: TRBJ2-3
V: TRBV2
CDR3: CASESRGADTQYF
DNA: TGTGCCAGCGAGAGCAGGGGGGCGGATACGCAGTATTTT

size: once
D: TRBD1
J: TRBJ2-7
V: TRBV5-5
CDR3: CASSLTGERTYEQYF
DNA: TGTGCCAGCAGCTTGACAGGGGAAAGGACCTACGAGCAGTACTTC

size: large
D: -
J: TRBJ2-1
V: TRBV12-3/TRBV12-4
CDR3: CASSLYNEQFF
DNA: TGTGCCAGCAGTTTGTACAATGAGCAGTTCTTC

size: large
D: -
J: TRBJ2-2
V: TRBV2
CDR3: CASSEGQLAPGELFF
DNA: TGTGCCAGCAGTGAGGGACAACTAGCTCCCGGGGAGCTGTTTTTT

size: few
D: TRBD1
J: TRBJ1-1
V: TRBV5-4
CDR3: CASSLAQGADTEAFF
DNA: TGTGCCAGCAGCTTGGCCCAGGGGGCGGACACTGAAGCTTTCTTT

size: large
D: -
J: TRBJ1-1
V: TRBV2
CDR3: CASREGMAEAFF
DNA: TGTGCCAGCAGGGAGGGGATGGCTGAAGCTTTCTTT

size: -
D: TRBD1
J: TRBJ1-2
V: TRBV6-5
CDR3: CASSTTPGQGTNYGYTF
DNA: TGTGCCAGCAGTACGACCCCGGGACAGGGTACAAACTATGGCTACACCTTC

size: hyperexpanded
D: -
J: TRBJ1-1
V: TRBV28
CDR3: CASSPTFEAFF
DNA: TGTGCCAGCAGCCCGACATTTGAAGCTTTCTTT